This entry features one T cell receptor (beta chain) sequence. Its antigen is not identified. A much larger clone lies a single base off, so this may be a read error. The data originate from a study of tumor-infiltrating lymphocytes in primary liver carcinoma. Study context: Ages ranged from 30 to 69, with HCC or mixed HCC-cholangiocarcinoma. Study-level points and caveats: Researchers found tumor-adjacent and tumor-blood pairs overlapped less than tumor region pairs. Bulk unsorted sampling precluded comparing CD4+ and CD8+ repertoires.

The CDR3 has 12 amino acids. Trimming took 3 bases from V and 7 from J, leaving 9 bases between them. Starting from 500 ng of total RNA, TCR beta cDNA was produced with a primer in the constant region. For TCR beta, libraries were produced by three nested multiplex PCR rounds using slightly modified ARM-PCR. The first two PCR rounds used TRBV1-TRBV30 forward primers with a C-beta reverse primer, around 10 cycles each. MiXCR, applied by TCRdb to the multiplex PCR reads, yields one record per CDR3 protein. The data contain 300,000 to 400,000 distinct CDR3 sequences, about 61% of them singletons. Blood RNA was derived from unsorted whole blood, and germline DNA was extracted too.

Sequenced sample: peripheral blood. J is TRBJ1-1 and V is TRBV12-3 or TRBV12-4; possibly TRBD1 for D (6 bases). This clonotype was obtained from a man between 35 and 55 years old with primary liver carcinoma and hepatitis B virus infection. The CDR3 DNA is TGTGCCAGCAGTTTCCAGGGGTTTGAAGCTTTCTTT. Translating gives CASSFQGFEAFF.